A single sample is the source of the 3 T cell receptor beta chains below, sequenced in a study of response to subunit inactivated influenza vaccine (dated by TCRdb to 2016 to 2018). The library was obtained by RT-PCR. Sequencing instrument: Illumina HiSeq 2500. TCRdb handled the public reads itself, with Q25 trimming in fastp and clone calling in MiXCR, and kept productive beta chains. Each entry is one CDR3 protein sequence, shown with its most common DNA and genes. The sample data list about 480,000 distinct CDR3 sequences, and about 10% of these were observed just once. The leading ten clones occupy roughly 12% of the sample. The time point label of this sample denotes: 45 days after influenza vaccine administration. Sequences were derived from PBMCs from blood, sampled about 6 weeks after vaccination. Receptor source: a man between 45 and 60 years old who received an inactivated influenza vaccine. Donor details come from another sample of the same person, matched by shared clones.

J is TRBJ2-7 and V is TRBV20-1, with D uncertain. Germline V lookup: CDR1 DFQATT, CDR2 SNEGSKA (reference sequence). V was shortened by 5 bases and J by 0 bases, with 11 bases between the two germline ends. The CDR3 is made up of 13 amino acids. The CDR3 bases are TGCAGTGCTGCTGACTGGAGCTCCTACGAGCAGTACTTC. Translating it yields CSAADWSSYEQYF.

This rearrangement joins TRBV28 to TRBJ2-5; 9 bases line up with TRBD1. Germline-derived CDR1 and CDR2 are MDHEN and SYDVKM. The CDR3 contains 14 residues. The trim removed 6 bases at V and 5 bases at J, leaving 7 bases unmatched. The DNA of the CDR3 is TGTGCCAGCAGCTTTACAGGGGGCGCGGAGACCCAGTACTTC. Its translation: CASSFTGGAETQYF.

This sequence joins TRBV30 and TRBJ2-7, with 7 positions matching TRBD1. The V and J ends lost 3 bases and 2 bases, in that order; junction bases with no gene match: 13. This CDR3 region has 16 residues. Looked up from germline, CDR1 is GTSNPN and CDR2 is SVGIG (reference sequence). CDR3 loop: CAWSKQLTGTAYEQYF. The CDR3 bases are TGTGCCTGGAGCAAACAATTGACAGGGACAGCCTACGAGCAGTACTTC.